The 32 T cell receptor beta chains below all came from one sample that was sequenced in a study of CD8 T cells in Susac syndrome. Random hexamers were used to reverse transcribe the RNA input (about 0.5 to 1 ug). TCRdb reanalysed the immunoSEQ multiplex PCR reads using MiXCR and keeps one entry per CDR3 protein. The sample lists around 150,000 distinct CDR3 sequences; about 94% were seen once. The sequenced sample was CD8+ T cells from PBMCs. The origin of the receptors is a human donor in good health.

The chain joins TRBV28 to TRBJ2-7; TRBD2 matches at 9 bases. The trim removed 5 bases at V and 6 bases at J, leaving 8 bases unmatched. This CDR3 comprises 14 residues. CDR1 is MDHEN, CDR2 SYDVKM, per germline. CDR3 nucleotides: TGTGCCAGCAGTCAGGGACTAGCAGCTATCGAGCAGTACTTC. Translation: CASSQGLAAIEQYF.

The V and J genes are TRBV30 and TRBJ2-3, with TRBD2 matching 11 bases. The CDR3 is 15 residues long. The V gene end was trimmed by 5 bases and the J gene end by 0 bases; junction bases not matched to a gene: 4. Germline CDR1 is GTSNPN and CDR2 is SVGIG (reference sequence). DNA for the CDR3: TGTGCCTGGTCCGGGACTAGCGGTAGCACAGATACGCAGTATTTT. Translated, it gives CAWSGTSGSTDTQYF.

This clonotype occurred once. The chain uses TRBV20-1 and TRBJ2-3, with 7 bases lining up with TRBD2. The ends lost 6 bases at V and 5 bases at J; junction bases unmatched: 11. Per the germline V gene, CDR1 is DFQATT and CDR2 is SNEGSKA (reference sequence). This CDR3 comprises 14 residues. CDR3 residues: CSAGTTNERDTQYF. The CDR3 DNA reads as TGCAGTGCCGGGACTACGAACGAGCGAGATACGCAGTATTTT.

This chain joins TRBV4-3 and TRBJ1-2; D remains ambiguous. The germline V gene encodes CDR1 LGHNA and CDR2 YSLEER. There are 13 residues in the CDR3. V was cut by 0 bases and J by 3 bases, with 5 bases left in between. CDR3 DNA: TGCGCCAGCAGCCAAGATACAGACTATGGCTACACCTTC. Translation: CASSQDTDYGYTF.

The chain combines TRBV27 with TRBJ1-5; no clear D. The CDR3 totals 13 residues. Germline CDR1 and CDR2: MNHEY and SMNVEV (reference sequence). V lost 5 bases, J lost 9 bases, and 14 bases lay in between. In DNA, the CDR3 is TGTGCCAGCAGTGTCGCGGGTTTCTGGCCCCAGCATTTT. Its translation: CASSVAGFWPQHF.

This rearrangement joins TRBV3-1 to TRBJ2-1, with 15 positions matching TRBD2. Germline V lookup: CDR1 LGHDT, CDR2 YNNKEL (reference sequence). CDR3 size: 19 residues. V shed 4 bases and J 0 bases; nucleotides not matched to a gene: 7. CDR3 sequence: CASSPGLAGGPSSYNEQFF. DNA for the CDR3: TGTGCCAGCAGCCCGGGACTAGCGGGAGGTCCGAGCTCCTACAATGAGCAGTTCTTC.

The chain combines TRBV2 with TRBJ2-7; D is uncertain. Trimming took off 6 bases at V and 1 base at J, with 7 bases between the two ends. Germline CDR1 and CDR2: SNHLY and FYNNEI. The CDR3 spans 12 residues. Here the CDR3 reads CASRFNSYEQYF. The CDR3 DNA reads as TGTGCCAGCAGGTTCAATTCCTACGAGCAGTACTTC. Variable domain in full (rest from reference TRBV2 and TRBJ2-7): EPEVTQTPSHQVTQMGQEVILRCVPISNHLYFYWYRQILGQKVEFLVSFYNNEISEKSEIFDDQFSVERPDGSNFTLKIRSTKLEDSAMYFCASRFNSYEQYFGPGTRLTVT.

The chain couples TRBV7-2 to TRBJ2-3; no firm D call. The V end lost 4 bases, the J end lost 3 bases, and 8 bases lay between the germline ends. The CDR3 is made up of 13 amino acids. From germline, CDR1 is SGHTA and CDR2 FQGNSA. The DNA of the CDR3 is TGTGCCAGCAGCTGGGCTGGTACAGATACGCAGTATTTT. Translation: CASSWAGTDTQYF. Full variable domain (rest looked up from reference TRBV7-2 and TRBJ2-3): GAGVSQSPSNKVTEKGKDVELRCDPISGHTALYWYRQSLGQGLEFLIYFQGNSAPDKSGLPSDRFSAERTGGSVSTLTIQRTQQEDSAVYLCASSWAGTDTQYFGPGTRLTVL.

The chain carries TRBV9 and TRBJ2-2, with 11 bases matching TRBD2. This CDR3 is 15 amino acids long. The germline V gene has CDR1 SGDLS and CDR2 YYNGEE. V lost 4 bases to trimming and J lost 5 bases; unmatched junction nucleotides: 4. The CDR3, as DNA: TGTGCCAGCAGCACTAGCGGGAGAGGGACCGGGGAGCTGTTTTTT. It yields the protein CASSTSGRGTGELFF.

The CDR3 sequence: CSGAAYNEQFF. In nucleotides, the CDR3 is TGCAGCGGCGCGGCGTACAATGAGCAGTTCTTC. The rearrangement links TRBV29-1 to TRBJ2-1; no reliable D call. Trimming took 7 bases from V and 4 from J, leaving 8 bases between them. Germline-derived CDR1 and CDR2 are SQVTM and ANQGSEA. This CDR3 is 11 amino acids long.

The V call is TRBV4-3, the J call TRBJ2-4, with a tentative D call TRBD1 (5 bases). Between the trimmed V and J ends, which lost 1 base and 1 base, there was a span of 8 bases. The germline CDR1 and CDR2 sequences are LGHNA and YSLEER. This CDR3 comprises 15 residues. The CDR3 reads CASSQGPGAKNIQYF. The CDR3 region has the DNA TGCGCCAGCAGCCAAGGGCCAGGGGCCAAAAACATTCAGTACTTC.

This rearrangement joins TRBV29-1 to TRBJ1-1; D is uncertain. Germline V CDR1 and CDR2: SQVTM, ANQGSEA. CDR3 length: 12 amino acids. V dropped 3 bases and J dropped 1 base, with 6 bases sitting between them. CDR3 region: CSVDSSNTEAFF. In DNA, the CDR3 is TGCAGCGTTGACAGCTCGAACACTGAAGCTTTCTTT.

CDR3 DNA sequence: TGTGCCAGTAGTCCGGACTTCGATACGCAGTATTTT. Protein sequence: CASSPDFDTQYF. The chain couples TRBV19 to TRBJ2-3; TRBD2 might be the D (5 bases). Per the germline V gene, CDR1 is LNHDA and CDR2 is SQIVND (reference sequence). The CDR3 sequence is 12 residues long. V lost 5 bases, J lost 6 bases, and 9 bases lay in between.

The chain couples TRBV7-2 to TRBJ2-2; D possibly matches TRBD1 or TRBD2 (5 bases each). Germline loops: CDR1 SGHTA, CDR2 FQGNSA. This CDR3 has 14 residues. Trimming took 5 bases from V and 0 from J, leaving 7 bases between them. The CDR3 bases are TGTGCCAGCAGCCAGGGACCGAACACCGGGGAGCTGTTTTTT. Its protein is CASSQGPNTGELFF.

J is TRBJ2-1 and V is TRBV27; TRBD1 is a possible D gene (6 bases). This CDR3 is built from 12 residues. V was trimmed by 8 bases and J by 6 bases, leaving 11 bases between them. Germline V gene lookup returns CDR1 MNHEY and CDR2 SMNVEV (reference sequence). The CDR3 coding sequence is TGTGCCAGCCAGACAGGATCCAATGAGCAGTTCTTC. Translated, it gives CASQTGSNEQFF.

V is TRBV6-7 and J is TRBJ1-1; 7 bases agree with TRBD1. TRBV6-7 carries the ORF label, with uncertain function. Unmatched junction bases numbered 18, after V lost 7 bases and J lost 4 bases. This CDR3 has 17 amino acids. Here the CDR3 DNA reads TGTGCCAGCATCAAAACCCCCAATAACAGGGGCGCCACTGAAGCTTTCTTT. Residues: CASIKTPNNRGATEAFF.

The genes are TRBV27 and TRBJ2-3; TRBD2 aligns across 7 bases. The CDR3 spans 17 residues. Germline CDR1 and CDR2: MNHEY and SMNVEV (reference sequence). Losses at the gene ends were 4 bases for V and 8 bases for J; bases not matched to a gene: 18. The CDR3 reads CASSSANRDYQGSTQYF. In nucleotides, the CDR3 is TGTGCCAGCAGTTCAGCGAACCGGGACTACCAAGGGAGTACGCAGTATTTT.

The rearrangement uses TRBV3-1 and TRBJ2-2; tentatively, D is TRBD1 or TRBD2 (6 bases each). CDR1 LGHDT and CDR2 YNNKEL come from the germline V gene (reference sequence). V gave up 4 bases and J gave up 7 bases, with 10 bases separating them. This CDR3 contains 13 residues. The chain's CDR3 is CASSPGGGGELFF. CDR3 nucleotide sequence: TGTGCCAGCAGCCCCGGAGGGGGCGGGGAGCTGTTTTTT.

This chain joins TRBV12-3 or TRBV12-4 and TRBJ2-3; D remains ambiguous. Between the trimmed V and J ends, which lost 7 bases and 5 bases, there was a span of 7 bases. The CDR3 spans 11 residues. CDR3: CASIGGDTQYF. The CDR3 DNA sequence: TGTGCCAGCATCGGCGGAGATACGCAGTATTTT.

V is TRBV7-8 and J is TRBJ2-5; the match to TRBD2 covers 7 bases. The junction had 5 bases not matched to a gene; V was cut back by 6 bases and J by 1 base. Germline V lookup: CDR1 SGHVS, CDR2 FQNEAQ. This CDR3 region has 14 residues. The CDR3 spells CASSQTSSQETQYF. The CDR3 region has the DNA TGTGCCAGCAGTCAGACTAGCAGCCAAGAGACCCAGTACTTC.

V usage is TRBV2 and J usage is TRBJ2-2; D is possibly TRBD2 (5 bases). The CDR3 runs 17 residues. The germline CDR1 and CDR2 sequences are SNHLY and FYNNEI. The germline V and J ends were trimmed by 0 bases and 0 bases, with 11 bases remaining between them. The CDR3 region is CASSEAAEAANTGELFF. The CDR3, as DNA: TGTGCCAGCAGTGAAGCGGCGGAAGCGGCGAACACCGGGGAGCTGTTTTTT.

The rearrangement uses TRBV29-1 and TRBJ2-7, with a tentative D call TRBD2 (7 bases). In germline, CDR1 is SQVTM, CDR2 ANQGSEA. Trimming pared 6 bases from V and 0 bases from J, leaving 21 bases between. The CDR3 consists of 16 residues. The CDR3, as DNA: TGCAGCGTACTCGGGGTAGGGGGGGGAAGCTCCTACGAGCAGTACTTC. The encoded protein is CSVLGVGGGSSYEQYF.

The chain uses TRBV29-1 and TRBJ2-5, with 10 bases matching TRBD2. The V and J ends lost 5 bases and 4 bases, in that order; junction bases with no gene match: 4. The CDR3 is 13 residues long. CDR1 is SQVTM, CDR2 ANQGSEA, per germline. The DNA of the CDR3 is TGCAGCGTTACTAGCGGGGAGTCAGAGACCCAGTACTTC. Amino acid sequence: CSVTSGESETQYF.

This clonotype was recorded once. The chain employs TRBV28 and TRBJ2-3; 9 positions match TRBD2. V gave up 5 bases and J gave up 2 bases; unmatched junction bases: 5. Germline CDR1 and CDR2: MDHEN and SYDVKM. The CDR3 sequence is 15 residues long. The CDR3 loop is CASSPSGISTDTQYF. The CDR3 nucleotides are TGTGCCAGCAGTCCTAGCGGGATCTCCACAGATACGCAGTATTTT.

V and J are TRBV5-6 and TRBJ2-3, with D unresolved. V lost 6 bases and J 0 bases, leaving 5 bases between the germline ends. The CDR3 runs 12 residues. Germline V gives CDR1 SGHDT, CDR2 YYEEEE. Here the CDR3 reads CASTVSTDTQYF. CDR3 DNA: TGTGCCAGCACCGTTAGCACAGATACGCAGTATTTT.

The chain recombines TRBV7-9 with TRBJ2-5, with D uncertain. The CDR3 sequence is 13 residues long. Germline-derived CDR1 and CDR2 are SEHNR and FQNEAQ (reference sequence). Trimming took 7 bases from V and 5 from J, leaving 14 bases between them. The CDR3 nucleotides read TGTGCCAGCATCAGCCCTGGCCCTGAGACCCAGTACTTC. Its translation is CASISPGPETQYF. Together with reference TRBV7-9 and TRBJ2-5, the CDR3 gives the full variable domain: DTGVSQNPRHKITKRGQNVTFRCDPISEHNRLYWYRQTLGQGPEFLTYFQNEAQLEKSRLLSDRFSAERPKGSFSTLEIQRTEQGDSAMYLCASISPGPETQYFGPGTRLLVL.

Only one count was recorded for this clonotype. This chain uses TRBV20-1 with TRBJ1-5; no clear D gene. Looked up from germline, CDR1 is DFQATT and CDR2 is SNEGSKA (reference sequence). V lost 3 bases to trimming and J lost 2 bases, with 11 bases between them. This CDR3 is built from 14 residues. Here the CDR3 DNA reads TGCAGTGCTAGTCTGTCCGAGGGCAATCAGCCCCAGCATTTT. It translates to CSASLSEGNQPQHF.

The chain is built from TRBV9 and TRBJ2-5; D not resolved. The CDR3 spans 14 residues. The V gene lost 0 bases and the J gene lost 5 bases, with 11 bases spanning the gap. CDR1 is SGDLS and CDR2 is YYNGEE in the germline V gene. The CDR3 region has the DNA TGTGCCAGCAGCGTAGGATCCGGGTGGGAGACCCAGTACTTC. The encoded protein is CASSVGSGWETQYF.

The gene calls are TRBV29-1 and TRBJ2-1; D gene ambiguous. The V end lost 6 bases, the J end lost 4 bases, and 13 bases lay between the germline ends. The CDR3 is 13 residues long. The germline CDR1 and CDR2 sequences are SQVTM and ANQGSEA. CDR3 nucleotides: TGCAGCGTCGACATTCAAATGTACAATGAGCAGTTCTTC. Translation gives CSVDIQMYNEQFF.

The chain employs TRBV14 and TRBJ2-3; D gene unclear. The CDR3 is made up of 14 amino acids. CDR1 is SGHDN and CDR2 is FVKESK in the germline V gene. V lost 2 bases and J 3 bases, leaving 9 bases between the germline ends. This CDR3 is CASSQYGVTDTQYF. The CDR3 DNA is TGTGCCAGCAGCCAATATGGGGTGACAGATACGCAGTATTTT.

The chain joins TRBV4-3 to TRBJ2-1; TRBD2 agrees at 7 bases. V lost 0 bases and J lost 4; bases outside the gene matches: 3. The CDR3 totals 15 residues. In germline, CDR1 is LGHNA, CDR2 YSLEER. For the CDR3, the DNA is TGCGCCAGCAGCCAAGAGTCTAGCGGTTACAATGAGCAGTTCTTC. This codes for CASSQESSGYNEQFF.

The V and J genes are TRBV27 and TRBJ2-1, with 8 positions matching TRBD1. This CDR3 contains 13 residues. The germline CDR1 and CDR2 sequences are MNHEY and SMNVEV (reference sequence). V dropped 8 bases and J dropped 6; count of bases not matched to a gene: 6. DNA for the CDR3: TGTGCCAGCGGACCACAGGGGGTCAATGAGCAGTTCTTC. It yields the protein CASGPQGVNEQFF.